Below, one T cell receptor beta chain is given with its context. In this sample, this clonotype turned up a few times. What antigen it recognizes has not been identified. Qualities for individual bases were not recorded, and no much larger clone is one base off. The entry originates in a study of T-cell memory formation after mild COVID-19 (TCRdb year 2021). Background on the whole study: Most TCR sequence clusters were specific to one of the two donors. T-cell clones expanding and contracting after mild COVID-19 in two donors were tracked by longitudinal TCRalpha and TCRbeta repertoire sequencing. Two young, previously healthy adult volunteers made up the cohort, one male and one female.

V and J lose 5 bases and 4 bases, and a span of 12 bases separates them. As encoded in the germline V gene, CDR1 is MDHEN while CDR2 is SYDVKM. The CDR3 contains 13 residues, cysteine and valine counted. The sequence is cut down to CDR3 DNA, 39 bases in frame from base 1. TCRdb names Illumina NovaSeq 6000 as the instrument used. cDNA libraries for TCRalpha and TCRbeta were prepared by 5'RACE using constant-segment primers, with sample barcodes and unique molecular identifiers added. RNA was extracted from every sample with Trizol reagent. The libraries were amplified in two PCR steps, and the second step added a second sample barcode and Illumina TruSeq adapters. Sequencing of libraries was performed on an Illumina NovaSeq with 2 x 150 bp paired-end reads. On the authors' methods: The reads were demultiplexed and collapsed into UMI-guided consensus sequences using migec v1.2.7. Using mixcr v2.1.11, the UMI consensuses were aligned to TRA and TRB V and J templates and assembled into clonotypes. A clonotype was counted as expanded or contracted only if both edgeR and NoisET called the change significant, with noise models trained on biological replicates. For edgeR calls, the thresholds were a false discovery rate-adjusted p below 0.01 and a log2 fold-change of 1. As an exploratory analysis of dynamics, PCA with hierarchical clustering was applied to max-normalized trajectories of the 1000 most abundant clonotypes. Separately sequenced CD4+ and CD8+ repertoires were used to assign a CD4 or CD8 phenotype to each responding clone. TCRdb reworked the public reads: Q25 trimming with fastp, MiXCR clone assembly, productive beta chains retained. Every CDR3 protein is listed once, alongside the most common genes and DNA of its rows. The V and J calls were not made by the authors but by TCRdb's processing. The sample includes more than 250,000 distinct CDR3 sequences, with about a sixth observed a single time. The ten largest clonotypes hold 22% of the sample.

Ficoll-Paque density gradient centrifugation was the method used to isolate PBMCs. Paper-wide results and their limitations: Clones that contracted from day 15 to 85 showed balanced CD4/CD8 phenotypes, whereas a second wave of clones that expanded from day 15 to 37 leaned towards CD4+. Contracting CD4+ clones were found mainly in CM and EM memory subsets, while CD8+ clones were enriched in EMRA. The study included only a couple of mild cases, and larger cohorts that include severe cases with pre-infection samples were judged to be necessary. Some responding clones were detected in pre-infection memory, which suggested that pre-existing cross-reactive memory T cells had joined the SARS-CoV-2 response. The second-wave clones that peaked on day 37 were not confirmed to be SARS-CoV-2 specific.

The source is a man younger than 30 who had mild COVID-19 (a few samples of this study predate the infection). The sample titles of this study are shuffled in the database, so cell type and time point are left out; the donor was told from shared clones. The rearranged segments are TRBV28 and TRBJ2-7; confidence is insufficient to name the D gene. Sequenced: PBMCs or a T cell subset sorted from them (not recorded which). The nucleotide sequence is given as TGTGCCAGCAGTGTCGAGAACTCATACGAGCAGTACGTC. This gives the protein CASSVENSYEQYV.